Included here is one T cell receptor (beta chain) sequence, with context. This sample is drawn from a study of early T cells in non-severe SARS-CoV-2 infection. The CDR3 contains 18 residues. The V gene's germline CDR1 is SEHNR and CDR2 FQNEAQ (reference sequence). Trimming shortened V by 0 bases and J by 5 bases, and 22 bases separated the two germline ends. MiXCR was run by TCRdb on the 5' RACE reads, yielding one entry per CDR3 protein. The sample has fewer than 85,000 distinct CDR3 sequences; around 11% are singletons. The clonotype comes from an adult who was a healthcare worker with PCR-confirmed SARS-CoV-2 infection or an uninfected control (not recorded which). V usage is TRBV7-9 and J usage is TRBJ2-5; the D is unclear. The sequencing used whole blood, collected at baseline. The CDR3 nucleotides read TGTGCCAGCAGCTTAGCCGCTCTTGAAGTCCCCGTCCGGGAGACCCAGTACTTC. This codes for CASSLAALEVPVRETQYF.